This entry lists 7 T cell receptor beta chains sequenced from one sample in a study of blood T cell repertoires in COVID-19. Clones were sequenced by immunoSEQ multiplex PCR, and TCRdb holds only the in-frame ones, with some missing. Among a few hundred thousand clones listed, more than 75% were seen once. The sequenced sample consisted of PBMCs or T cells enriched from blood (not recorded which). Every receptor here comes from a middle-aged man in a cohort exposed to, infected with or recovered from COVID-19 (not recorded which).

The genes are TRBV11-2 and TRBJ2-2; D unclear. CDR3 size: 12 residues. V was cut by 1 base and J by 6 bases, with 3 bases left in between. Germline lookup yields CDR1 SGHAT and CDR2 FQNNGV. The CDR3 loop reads CASSLAPGELFF. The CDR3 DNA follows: TGTGCCAGCAGCTTAGCTCCCGGGGAGCTGTTTTTT.

DNA of the CDR3: TGTGCCAGCAGCCAAGAACGGGGCTATGGCTACACCTTC. It yields the protein CASSQERGYGYTF. The chain carries TRBV3-1 (or the pseudogene TRBV3-2) and TRBJ1-2; D remains unclear. This CDR3 contains 13 residues. Trimming cost V 0 bases and J 4 bases, with 6 bases left between them. Germline CDR1 and CDR2: LGHDT and YNNKEL (reference sequence).

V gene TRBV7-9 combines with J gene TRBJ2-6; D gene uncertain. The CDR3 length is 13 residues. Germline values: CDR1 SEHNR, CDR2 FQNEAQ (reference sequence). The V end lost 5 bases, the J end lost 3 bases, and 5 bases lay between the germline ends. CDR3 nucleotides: TGTGCCAGCAGCCGTAATGGGGCCAACGTCCTGACTTTC. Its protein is CASSRNGANVLTF.

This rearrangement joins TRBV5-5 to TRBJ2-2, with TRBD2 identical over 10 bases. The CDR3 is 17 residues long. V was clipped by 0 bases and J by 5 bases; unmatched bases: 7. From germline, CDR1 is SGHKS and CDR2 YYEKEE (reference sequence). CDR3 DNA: TGTGCCAGCAGCTTGGGGCTAGCGGGAGAAACGACCGGGGAGCTGTTTTTT. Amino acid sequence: CASSLGLAGETTGELFF.

The CDR3 spells CASSLERGQGGNTIYF. CDR3 bases: TGCGCCAGCAGCTTGGAGCGGGGTCAGGGAGGAAACACCATATATTTT. This chain connects TRBV5-1 to TRBJ1-3; possibly TRBD1 for D (5 bases). The CDR3 is 16 residues long. The V end lost 0 bases, the J end lost 4 bases, and 14 bases lay between the germline ends. CDR1 is SGHRS, CDR2 YFSETQ, per germline.

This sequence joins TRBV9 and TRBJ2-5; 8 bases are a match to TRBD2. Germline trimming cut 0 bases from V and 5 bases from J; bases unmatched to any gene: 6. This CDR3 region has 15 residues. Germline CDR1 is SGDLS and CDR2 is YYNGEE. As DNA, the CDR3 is TGTGCCAGCAGCGTAGACGAGGGCGGGGGGGAGACCCAGTACTTC. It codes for CASSVDEGGGETQYF.

CDR3 coding DNA: TGTGCCTGGACCAGTAGGGGGCAGGGAGGATGGAACTATGGCTACACCTTC. Its protein is CAWTSRGQGGWNYGYTF. This chain connects TRBV30 to TRBJ1-2; 7 bases fit TRBD1. The CDR3 is made up of 17 amino acids. From germline, CDR1 is GTSNPN and CDR2 SVGIG (reference sequence). J lost 2 bases, V lost 4 bases, and 16 bases had no gene match.